This passage covers 10 T cell receptor beta chains from one sample sequenced in a study of shared clonotypes between healthy human individuals (TCRdb year 2020). For the CD8 naive samples, CD45RO-negative cells were positively selected for CCR7, yielding a CD45RA+CCR7+ population from which TemRA cells were excluded. Libraries came from the immunoSEQ multiplex PCR assay. Here the immuneACCESS table is served through TCRdb, limited to in-frame sequences with V and J called. Missing clones are a known gap in these copies; in checked studies unresolved V genes cover under half, and the rest lacks a known reason. This sample comprises hundreds of thousands of clones, around 95% of them detected only once. The top ten clonotypes cover around 0.11% of the sample. Input material: naive CD8+ T cells sorted from blood. According to the study, the label for this sample's cell subset or site signals: CD45RA+CCR7+. The receptors originated from a woman in her thirties in good health.

This sequence joins TRBV5-1 and TRBJ2-3; 8 nucleotides align to TRBD2. Germline-derived CDR1 and CDR2 are SGHRS and YFSETQ. The CDR3 has 17 residues. The V gene end was trimmed by 3 bases and the J gene end by 0 bases; junction bases not matched to a gene: 9. CDR3 sequence: CASSWGVSGKSTDTQYF. The CDR3 DNA is TGCGCCAGCAGCTGGGGGGTTAGCGGGAAAAGCACAGATACGCAGTATTTT. Based on the CDR3 plus reference TRBV5-1 and TRBJ2-3, the full variable domain is KAGVTQTPRYLIKTRGQQVTLSCSPISGHRSVSWYQQTPGQGLQFLFEYFSETQRNKGNFPGRFSGRQFSNSRSEMNVSTLELGDSALYLCASSWGVSGKSTDTQYFGPGTRLTVL.

A few counts support this clone. The chain recombines TRBV27 with TRBJ1-5; D gene ambiguous. Germline CDR1 is MNHEY and CDR2 is SMNVEV (reference sequence). CDR3 length: 14 amino acids. V lost 3 bases to trimming and J lost 1 base, with 7 bases between them. The CDR3 spells CASSFSRSNQPQHF. The CDR3 DNA is TGTGCCAGCAGTTTTAGCAGGAGCAATCAGCCCCAGCATTTT.

The rearrangement uses TRBV19 and TRBJ2-1, with D uncertain. The CDR3 sequence is 12 residues long. Germline-derived CDR1 and CDR2 are LNHDA and SQIVND (reference sequence). V shed 7 bases and J shed 4 bases, with 8 bases lying between them. The CDR3 region is CASTNGYNEQFF. The CDR3 DNA sequence: TGTGCCAGTACCAACGGATACAATGAGCAGTTCTTC.

The gene calls are TRBV27 and TRBJ2-7; possible D gene TRBD2, 5 bases. Germline CDR1 is MNHEY and CDR2 is SMNVEV (reference sequence). V was clipped by 2 bases and J by 3 bases, with 8 bases between them. The CDR3 is 13 residues long. The CDR3 reads CASSLDGNYEQYF. The CDR3 DNA is TGTGCCAGCAGTTTAGACGGGAACTACGAGCAGTACTTC.

The chain employs TRBV28 and TRBJ2-2; D gene uncertain. Germline-derived CDR1 and CDR2 are MDHEN and SYDVKM. Deletions cut 7 bases from V and 0 bases from J, with 15 bases between. The CDR3 covers 16 residues. CDR3 nucleotide sequence: TGTGCCAGCATCTCTCGAAACTACGCGAACACCGGGGAGCTGTTTTTT. Its translation: CASISRNYANTGELFF.

The chain combines TRBV27 with TRBJ1-4; D possibly corresponds to TRBD1 (5 bases). The CDR3 length is 15 residues. Germline V gene data show CDR1 as MNHEY and CDR2 as SMNVEV (reference sequence). V shed 0 bases and J shed 7 bases, with 12 bases lying between them. CDR3 nucleotide sequence: TGTGCCAGCAGTTTATCCCCCGGAGGGGTTGAAAAACTGTTTTTT. Translating gives CASSLSPGGVEKLFF.

This sequence joins TRBV29-1 and TRBJ2-1; 9 bases are a match to TRBD2. The CDR3 sequence is 11 residues long. The trim removed 4 bases at V and 9 bases at J, leaving 1 base unmatched. Germline V gene lookup returns CDR1 SQVTM and CDR2 ANQGSEA. DNA for the CDR3: TGCAGCGTTGGGGGACTAGCTGAGCAGTTCTTC. As protein: CSVGGLAEQFF.

On this clone itself: This specimen includes other DNA sequences encoding the same CDR3. This chain connects TRBV28 to TRBJ1-1, with D hard to call. CDR1 is MDHEN, CDR2 SYDVKM, per germline. Trimming pared 3 bases from V and 6 bases from J, leaving 5 bases between. The CDR3 covers 11 residues. CDR3 sequence reads: CASSFVAEAFF. The CDR3 coding sequence is TGTGCCAGCAGTTTCGTGGCTGAAGCTTTCTTT.

The chain joins TRBV7-8 to TRBJ2-7; tentatively, D is TRBD2 (5 bases). Looked up from germline, CDR1 is SGHVS and CDR2 is FQNEAQ. With 4 bases removed from V and 0 bases from J, the gap between germline ends came to 16 bases. The CDR3 is 16 residues long. The CDR3 reads CASSSPSLGSSYEQYF. CDR3 sequence (DNA): TGTGCCAGCAGCTCTCCCTCACTGGGGAGCTCCTACGAGCAGTACTTC.

This clone was detected once. V and J are TRBV5-4 and TRBJ2-1; 11 bases agree with TRBD2. Germline CDR1 and CDR2: SGHNT and YYREEE (reference sequence). CDR3 size: 16 residues. Germline trimming cut 4 bases from V and 3 bases from J; bases unmatched to any gene: 6. CDR3 protein: CASSQGTSGNYNEQFF. CDR3 coding DNA: TGTGCCAGCAGCCAAGGGACTAGCGGAAACTACAATGAGCAGTTCTTC.